The TCR beta chain described here comes from a study of shared clonotypes between healthy human individuals. In the study overall: Three plates each covered CD4 naive and memory; CD8 naive two, CD8 memory one. Study-wide results and caveats: In several donors, approximately 5% of naive CD4 clonotypes appeared in common. Lower generation probabilities were found for non-shared clonotypes than for those shared by all four donors.

In regard to this clone: The target antigen is unknown.

Selected positively for CCR7 and CD45RO-negative, naive CD8 cells excluded terminally differentiated effector memory CD45RA+ cells. V was clipped by 5 bases and J by 2 bases; unmatched bases: 8. The CDR3 consists of 16 residues. The germline V gene has CDR1 SEHNR and CDR2 FQNEAQ (reference sequence). Genomic DNA (from each subset) was split evenly across several immunoSEQ plates. Measured with immunoSEQ multiplex PCR; TCRdb has only the in-frame clones, and not every one. The sample includes approximately 2,000,000 clones, 93% of them seen just once. The source is a man aged 18-30 years in good health. Some clones in this sample may be carry-over from other donors' samples. The sample taken for sequencing was naive CD8+ T cells from PBMCs. The chain recombines TRBV7-9 with TRBJ2-7; 11 positions match TRBD1. In DNA, the CDR3 is TGTGCCAGCAGCGATATACTGGACAGGGGGCCCTACGAGCAGTACTTC. Encoded protein: CASSDILDRGPYEQYF.